Each of the 24 T cell receptor beta chains below was sequenced from the same sample in a study of a mutant IDH1 vaccine in newly diagnosed glioma. No antigen has been assigned to these receptors. The time point here: week 11, during vaccination. Vaccinated patients received 300 ug of mutant IDH1 20-mer peptide per dose, with topical imiquimod. The assay was immunoSEQ multiplex PCR, and TCRdb's table has in-frame clones only and misses some. The sample comprises just over 35,000 clones, 75% to 85% of which are singletons, and about 16% rests with the top ten. The sequenced sample was peripheral blood mononuclear cells (PBMCs), obtained from a glioma patient whose treatment included an IDH1 peptide vaccine. The receptor source for this set is a woman under 40 with glioma. Some clones in this sample may be carry-over from other donors' samples.

The chain is built from TRBV10-3 and TRBJ1-1; D gene ambiguous. The CDR3 runs 13 residues. Germline V gene lookup returns CDR1 ENHRY and CDR2 SYGVKD. The V end lost 10 bases, the J end lost 0 bases, and 12 bases lay between the germline ends. CDR3 protein: CASEPTMNTEAFF. CDR3 coding DNA: TGTGCCAGCGAACCTACTATGAACACTGAAGCTTTCTTT.

The rearrangement links TRBV27 to TRBJ2-1; 8 bases are a match to TRBD1. Germline trimming cut 5 bases from V and 9 bases from J; bases unmatched to any gene: 9. Germline assignment: CDR1 MNHEY and CDR2 SMNVEV (reference sequence). The CDR3 has 14 amino acids. In DNA form, the CDR3 reads TGTGCCAGCAGTCCAGGACAGGGAGGAGGTGAGCAGTTCTTC. Translation: CASSPGQGGGEQFF.

CDR3 DNA sequence: TGCGCCAGCAGCTTGGGCAGGGAGAGGAACGAGCAGTACTTC. This gives the protein CASSLGRERNEQYF. V and J are TRBV5-1 and TRBJ2-7, with D perhaps assigned TRBD1 or TRBD2 (5 bases each). This CDR3 spans 14 amino acids. Germline V lookup: CDR1 SGHRS, CDR2 YFSETQ. Deletions cut 0 bases from V and 5 bases from J, with 12 bases between.

This clone was seen a handful of times. This chain connects TRBV7-9 to TRBJ1-1; D ambiguous. The CDR3 totals 16 residues. V lost 4 bases to trimming and J lost 3 bases, with 18 bases between them. Germline-derived CDR1 and CDR2 are SEHNR and FQNEAQ (reference sequence). CDR3 sequence: CASSSPVGGRDTEAFF. The CDR3 nucleotides read TGTGCCAGCAGCTCCCCCGTCGGAGGTAGGGACACTGAAGCTTTCTTT. The variable domain in full, completed from reference TRBV7-9 and TRBJ1-1, reads DTGVSQNPRHKITKRGQNVTFRCDPISEHNRLYWYRQTLGQGPEFLTYFQNEAQLEKSRLLSDRFSAERPKGSFSTLEIQRTEQGDSAMYLCASSSPVGGRDTEAFFGQGTRLTVV.

The chain links TRBV6-5 to TRBJ2-5, with D possibly being TRBD1 or TRBD2 (5 bases each). There are 14 residues in the CDR3. The V gene's germline CDR1 is MNHEY and CDR2 SVGAGI. With 6 bases removed from V and 4 bases from J, the gap between germline ends came to 15 bases. The CDR3 DNA is TGTGCCAGCAGAATCCCAGGGAGAGCAGAGACCCAGTACTTC. Translated, it gives CASRIPGRAETQYF.

This chain links TRBV6-5 with TRBJ2-1; D call uncertain. The CDR3 is 15 residues long. The V gene lost 6 bases and the J gene lost 3 bases, with 15 bases spanning the gap. The germline V gene has CDR1 MNHEY and CDR2 SVGAGI. The CDR3 bases are TGTGCCAGCAGCCCTTTTCCCAGAGGCTACAATGAGCAGTTCTTC. Its translation is CASSPFPRGYNEQFF.

This chain joins TRBV11-2 and TRBJ2-1; 12 nucleotides line up with TRBD1. Germline V lookup: CDR1 SGHAT, CDR2 FQNNGV. CDR3 length: 16 amino acids. Trimming removed 2 bases from V and 4 bases from J; junction bases left unmatched: 3. In DNA, the CDR3 is TGTGCCAGCAGCTTATGGGACAGGGGGCCTTACAATGAGCAGTTCTTC. This translates into CASSLWDRGPYNEQFF.

The sample holds a few counts of this clone. This chain uses TRBV7-6 with TRBJ2-2; D not certain. The ends were cut back, 1 base at V and 0 bases at J, with 6 bases in the middle. The CDR3 runs 15 residues. Germline V CDR1 and CDR2: SGHVS, FNYEAQ. The CDR3: CASSLEWSNTGELFF. CDR3 nucleotides: TGTGCCAGCAGCTTAGAGTGGTCGAACACCGGGGAGCTGTTTTTT.

The chain recombines TRBV27 with TRBJ2-7, with D maybe TRBD2 (7 bases). This CDR3 region has 13 residues. Germline CDR1 reads MNHEY; CDR2 reads SMNVEV (reference sequence). V was trimmed by 5 bases and J by 5 bases, leaving 13 bases between them. This CDR3 reads CASSPRGGHEQYF. The CDR3 coding sequence is TGTGCCAGCAGTCCTAGGGGGGGCCACGAGCAGTACTTC.

This clone has more than one count but fewer than ten. The J gene is TRBJ2-7, the V gene TRBV6-5; 8 bases are a match to TRBD2. Germline CDR1 and CDR2: MNHEY and SVGAGI. With 5 bases clipped from V and 5 bases from J, the junction kept 11 bases outside the gene matches. This CDR3 contains 15 residues. CDR3 DNA sequence: TGTGCCAGCAGTATAGCGGGGAGTCAGTGGAACGAGCAGTACTTC. Translation gives CASSIAGSQWNEQYF.

J is TRBJ2-5 and V is TRBV7-2; 7 nucleotides match TRBD1. CDR1 and CDR2 from the germline V gene are SGHTA and FQGNSA. The V segment lost 8 bases and the J segment 5 bases; nucleotides outside the gene matches: 14. This CDR3 spans 15 amino acids. Here the CDR3 DNA reads TGTGCCAGCGCACCCAACAGGGGCGGTGGGGAGACCCAGTACTTC. Translation: CASAPNRGGGETQYF.

The chain uses TRBV6-1 and TRBJ2-1; the D gene is possibly TRBD2 (5 bases). The CDR3 runs to 15 residues. The germline V gene has CDR1 MNHNS and CDR2 SASEGT. Trimming removed 8 bases from V and 9 bases from J, with 23 bases in between. The CDR3, as DNA: TGTGCCAGCCCGTCCTCTACGGGGAGTCCGGGTGAGCAGTTCTTC. Translated: CASPSSTGSPGEQFF.

The chain recombines TRBV28 with TRBJ1-3; D remains ambiguous. V was trimmed by 4 bases and J by 0 bases, leaving 13 bases between them. This CDR3 contains 16 residues. CDR1 is MDHEN and CDR2 is SYDVKM in the germline V gene. This chain's CDR3 is CASSYPGRDSGNTIYF. The CDR3 nucleotides are TGTGCCAGCAGTTACCCCGGACGGGACTCTGGAAACACCATATATTTT.

The chain is built from TRBV5-6 and TRBJ2-7; D may be TRBD1 or TRBD2 (5 bases each). V shed 1 base and J shed 11 bases, with 13 bases lying between them. This CDR3 is built from 12 residues. Germline values: CDR1 SGHDT, CDR2 YYEEEE. In DNA, the CDR3 is TGTGCCAGCAGCTTGCGAGGGTTGGGGGAGTACTTC. Encoded protein: CASSLRGLGEYF.

The chain combines TRBV29-1 with TRBJ2-6, with D possibly matching TRBD1 (7 bases). Trimming left V 7 bases short and J 4 bases short, with 23 bases between. This CDR3 is built from 17 residues. Germline V gene data show CDR1 as SQVTM and CDR2 as ANQGSEA. In DNA, the CDR3 is TGCAGCGCCGGGGGACAGACTGATTTATGGGGGGCCAACGTCCTGACTTTC. Translating it yields CSAGGQTDLWGANVLTF. The full variable domain, its missing parts supplied by reference TRBV29-1 and TRBJ2-6, is SAVISQKPSRDICQRGTSLTIQCQVDSQVTMMFWYRQQPGQSLTLIATANQGSEATYESGFVIDKFPISRPNLTFSTLTVSNMSPEDSSIYLCSAGGQTDLWGANVLTFGAGSRLTVL.

The gene calls are TRBV10-3 and TRBJ2-5; TRBD2 matches 9 bases. V was pared by 6 bases and J by 5 bases, with 10 bases of the junction left unmatched. The CDR3 runs 15 residues. Germline loops: CDR1 ENHRY, CDR2 SYGVKD. The chain's CDR3 is CAISPVAGEVETQYF. Here the CDR3 DNA reads TGTGCCATCAGCCCAGTAGCGGGAGAGGTGGAGACCCAGTACTTC.

V gene TRBV13 combines with J gene TRBJ1-1, with D possibly TRBD1 on 6 matching bases. Germline V CDR1 and CDR2: PRHDT, FYEKMQ (reference sequence). Trimming left V 6 bases short and J 0 bases short, with 11 bases between. There are 14 residues in the CDR3. The CDR3 region is CASSSQGMNTEAFF. The CDR3 DNA reads as TGTGCCAGCAGTTCACAGGGCATGAACACTGAAGCTTTCTTT.

This rearrangement joins TRBV6-5 to TRBJ2-7, with D perhaps given as TRBD1 or TRBD2 (5 bases each). The V end lost 8 bases, the J end lost 2 bases, and 16 bases lay between the germline ends. This CDR3 contains 14 residues. Germline-derived CDR1 and CDR2 are MNHEY and SVGAGI. This chain's CDR3 is CASWDGQSPYEQYF. The CDR3 DNA is TGTGCCAGCTGGGACGGCCAATCTCCCTACGAGCAGTACTTC.

This clone was seen more than once but under ten times. The CDR3 protein is CASSVGGSTDTQYF. In DNA form, the CDR3 reads TGTGCCAGCAGCGTAGGCGGTAGCACAGATACGCAGTATTTT. This chain connects TRBV9 to TRBJ2-3; no clear D. The CDR3 runs to 14 residues. V lost 0 bases and J 0 bases, leaving 5 bases between the germline ends. Germline V gene lookup returns CDR1 SGDLS and CDR2 YYNGEE. The complete variable domain, with remaining parts taken from reference TRBV9 and TRBJ2-3, reads DSGVTQTPKHLITATGQRVTLRCSPRSGDLSVYWYQQSLDQGLQFLIQYYNGEERAKGNILERFSAQQFPDLHSELNLSSLELGDSALYFCASSVGGSTDTQYFGPGTRLTVL.

The chain employs TRBV4-1 and TRBJ1-1, with TRBD1 as a possible D gene (5 bases). CDR3 length equals 15 residues. The V and J ends lost 0 bases and 7 bases respectively, with 15 bases between them. Germline CDR1 reads MGHRA; CDR2 reads YSYEKL. CDR3 protein: CASSQDLVQVREAFF. The CDR3 nucleotides are TGCGCCAGCAGCCAAGATTTGGTACAGGTCCGTGAAGCTTTCTTT.

The chain has TRBV6-1 and TRBJ2-3; D gene unclear. The CDR3 runs to 14 residues. The V end lost 2 bases, the J end lost 9 bases, and 15 bases lay between the germline ends. Germline assignment: CDR1 MNHNS and CDR2 SASEGT. The chain's CDR3 is CASSEMEGRLTQYF. The CDR3 DNA sequence: TGTGCCAGCAGTGAAATGGAAGGGCGTCTCACGCAGTATTTT.

In this sample, this clone turned up a few times. The V and J genes are TRBV7-6 and TRBJ2-5; TRBD1 might be the D (6 bases). The CDR3 sequence is 16 residues long. V lost 5 bases to trimming and J lost 1 base, with 17 bases between them. CDR1 is SGHVS and CDR2 is FNYEAQ in the germline V gene. For the CDR3, the DNA is TGTGCCAGCAGCGCTCCCCCAGGGGTGGGCCAAGAGACCCAGTACTTC. Its protein is CASSAPPGVGQETQYF.

This chain joins TRBV11-2 and TRBJ1-1, with D unclear. Looked up from germline, CDR1 is SGHAT and CDR2 is FQNNGV. V gave up 5 bases and J gave up 4 bases, with 14 bases separating them. The CDR3 is 14 amino acids. This CDR3 reads CASSMASAGTEAFF. The CDR3 bases are TGTGCCAGCAGCATGGCCTCGGCGGGCACTGAAGCTTTCTTT.

The V and J genes are TRBV19 and TRBJ1-2; a weak D match, TRBD1 (6 bases). Germline CDR1 is LNHDA and CDR2 is SQIVND (reference sequence). V was trimmed by 3 bases and J by 1 base, leaving 15 bases between them. The CDR3 contains 16 residues. CDR3 sequence reads: CASSIPWGGGNYGYTF. In DNA, the CDR3 is TGTGCCAGTAGTATCCCCTGGGGAGGGGGTAACTATGGCTACACCTTC. The variable domain in full, with the rest retrieved from reference TRBV19 and TRBJ1-2, is DGGITQSPKYLFRKEGQNVTLSCEQNLNHDAMYWYRQDPGQGLRLIYYSQIVNDFQKGDIAEGYSVSREKKESFPLTVTSAQKNPTAFYLCASSIPWGGGNYGYTFGSGTRLTVV.